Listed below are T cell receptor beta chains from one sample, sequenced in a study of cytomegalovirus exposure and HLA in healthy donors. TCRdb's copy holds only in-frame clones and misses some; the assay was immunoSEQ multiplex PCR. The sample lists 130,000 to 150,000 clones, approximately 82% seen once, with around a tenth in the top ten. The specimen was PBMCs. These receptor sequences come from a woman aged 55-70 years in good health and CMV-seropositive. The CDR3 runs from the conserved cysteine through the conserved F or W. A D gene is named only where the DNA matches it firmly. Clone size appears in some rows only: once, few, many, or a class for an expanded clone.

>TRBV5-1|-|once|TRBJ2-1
CASTPEARNEQFF
TGCGCCAGCACCCCGGAGGCACGCAATGAGCAGTTCTTC
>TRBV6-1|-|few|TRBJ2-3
CASPDSGRTDTQYF
TGTGCCAGCCCGGATTCGGGGAGAACAGATACGCAGTATTTT
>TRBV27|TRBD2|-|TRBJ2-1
CASRLIAGGNEQFF
TGTGCCAGCAGACTGATAGCGGGAGGAAACGAGCAGTTCTTC
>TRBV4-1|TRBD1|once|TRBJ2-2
CASSQVDRGTGELFF
TGCGCCAGCAGCCAAGTCGACAGGGGAACCGGGGAGCTGTTTTTT
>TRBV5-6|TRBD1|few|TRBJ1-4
CASSFGTAQLFF
TGTGCCAGCAGCTTTGGGACAGCCCAACTGTTTTTT
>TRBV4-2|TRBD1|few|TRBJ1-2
CASSQSSGTGGRGYTF
TGTGCCAGCAGCCAATCTAGCGGGACAGGGGGTAGGGGCTACACCTTC
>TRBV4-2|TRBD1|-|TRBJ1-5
CASSQDLDRGRGQPQHF
TGTGCCAGCAGCCAAGATCTCGACAGGGGGCGAGGTCAGCCCCAGCATTTT
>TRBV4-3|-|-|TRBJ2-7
CASSQDGQGSSYEQYF
TGCGCCAGCAGCCAAGATGGGCAGGGTTCCTCCTACGAGCAGTACTTC
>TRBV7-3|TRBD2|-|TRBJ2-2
CASSSTGLGDTGELFF
TGTGCCAGCAGCTCAACGGGACTAGGGGACACCGGGGAGCTGTTTTTT
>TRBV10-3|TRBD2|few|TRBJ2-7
CAISESSGSLEQYF
TGTGCCATCAGTGAGTCTAGCGGGAGTCTCGAGCAGTACTTC
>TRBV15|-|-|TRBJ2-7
CATESGAYEQYF
TGTGCCACCGAGTCGGGAGCCTACGAGCAGTACTTC
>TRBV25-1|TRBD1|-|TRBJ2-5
CASSEWGQGAEEQYF
TGTGCCAGCAGTGAATGGGGACAGGGGGCGGAGGAGCAGTACTTC
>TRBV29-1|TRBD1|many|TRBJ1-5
CSVGQGRNQPQHF
TGCAGCGTGGGACAGGGAAGAAATCAGCCCCAGCATTTT
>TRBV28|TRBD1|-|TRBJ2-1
CASSQYTDRDNEQFF
TGTGCCAGCAGCCAATACACTGACAGGGACAATGAGCAGTTCTTC
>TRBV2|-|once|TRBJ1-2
CASRRQSYGYTF
TGTGCCAGCAGGAGACAGAGTTATGGCTACACCTTC
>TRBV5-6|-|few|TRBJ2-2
CASSFGRNTGELFF
TGTGCCAGCAGCTTTGGCAGAAACACCGGGGAGCTGTTTTTT
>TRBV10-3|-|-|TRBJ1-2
CAISEPPILGGYGYTF
TGTGCCATCAGTGAGCCTCCGATCCTAGGAGGCTATGGCTACACCTTC
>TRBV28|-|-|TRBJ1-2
CASSFPQGPGYGYTF
TGTGCCAGCAGTTTTCCACAGGGCCCGGGCTATGGCTACACCTTC
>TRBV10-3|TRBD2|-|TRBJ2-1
CAIRGATSGRDEQFF
TGTGCCATCAGGGGGGCGACTAGCGGGAGGGATGAGCAGTTCTTC
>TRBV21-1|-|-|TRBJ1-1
CASSKAARGTEAFF
TGTGCCAGCAGCAAAGCCGCCCGGGGCACTGAAGCTTTCTTT
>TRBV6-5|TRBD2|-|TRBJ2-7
CASSVSGGEQYF
TGTGCCAGCAGTGTTAGCGGGGGTGAGCAGTACTTC
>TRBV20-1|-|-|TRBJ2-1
CSAEIEDEQFF
TGCAGTGCCGAGATAGAAGATGAGCAGTTCTTC
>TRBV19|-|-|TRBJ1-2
CARSIVLDTFKSPNYGYTF
TGTGCCAGAAGTATAGTTTTGGACACTTTTAAATCACCTAACTATGGCTACACCTTC
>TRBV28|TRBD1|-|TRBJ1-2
CASSQRDRNGYTF
TGTGCCAGCAGTCAACGGGACAGGAATGGCTACACCTTC
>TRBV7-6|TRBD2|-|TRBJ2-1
CASSVSHVAGVGVHEQFF
TGTGCCAGCAGCGTCAGCCACGTAGCGGGAGTGGGGGTACATGAGCAGTTCTTC
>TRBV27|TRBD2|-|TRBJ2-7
CASSPGLAVPYEQYF
TGTGCCAGCAGTCCCGGACTAGCGGTCCCCTACGAGCAGTACTTC
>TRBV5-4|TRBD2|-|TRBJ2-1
CASSLPGTSGRNEQFF
TGTGCCAGCAGCTTACCCGGGACTAGCGGGAGGAATGAGCAGTTCTTC
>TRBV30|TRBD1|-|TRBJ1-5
CAWSGGQGLPQHF
TGTGCCTGGAGTGGGGGACAGGGCTTGCCCCAGCATTTT
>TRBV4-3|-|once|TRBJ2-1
CASSQVAGSSSYNEQFF
TGCGCCAGCAGCCAAGTCGCGGGGTCAAGCTCCTACAATGAGCAGTTCTTC
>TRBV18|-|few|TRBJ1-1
CASSGGSNTEAFF
TGTGCCAGCTCAGGGGGGTCGAACACTGAAGCTTTCTTT
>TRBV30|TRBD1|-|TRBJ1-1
CASNRGNLNTEAFF
TGTGCCTCCAACAGGGGGAACTTGAACACTGAAGCTTTCTTT
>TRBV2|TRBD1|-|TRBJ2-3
CASRDRGGTQYF
TGTGCCAGCAGAGACAGGGGTGGTACGCAGTATTTT
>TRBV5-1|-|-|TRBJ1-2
CASSLEAGVDYGYTF
TGCGCCAGCAGCTTGGAGGCAGGGGTAGACTATGGCTACACCTTC
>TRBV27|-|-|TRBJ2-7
CASSHSGAPVFSYEQYF
TGTGCCAGCAGTCATTCTGGGGCCCCGGTCTTCAGCTACGAGCAGTACTTC
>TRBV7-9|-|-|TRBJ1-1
CASSFALNTEAFF
TGTGCCAGCAGCTTTGCGTTGAACACTGAAGCTTTCTTT
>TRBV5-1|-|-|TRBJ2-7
CASSRGAGDYEQYF
TGCGCCAGCTCCCGAGGGGCAGGGGATTACGAGCAGTACTTC
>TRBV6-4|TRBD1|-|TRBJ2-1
CASSDLDRVGPYNEQFF
TGTGCCAGCAGTGACCTCGACAGGGTGGGTCCCTACAATGAGCAGTTCTTC
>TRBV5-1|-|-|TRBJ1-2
CASSTLGADGYTF
TGCGCCAGCAGCACCCTTGGGGCGGATGGCTACACCTTC
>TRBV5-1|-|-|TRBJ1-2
CASSLVQQGIGYTF
TGCGCCAGCAGCTTGGTCCAACAGGGAATAGGCTACACCTTC
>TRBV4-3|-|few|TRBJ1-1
CASSQSSLGDAFF
TGCGCCAGCAGCCAATCCTCCCTGGGAGATGCTTTCTTT
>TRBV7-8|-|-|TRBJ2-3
CASSPLQVDTDTQYF
TGTGCCAGCAGTCCTCTGCAGGTCGACACAGATACGCAGTATTTT
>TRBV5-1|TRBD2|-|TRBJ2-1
CASSVQLAGGPNEQFF
TGCGCCAGCAGCGTTCAACTAGCGGGAGGGCCCAATGAGCAGTTCTTC
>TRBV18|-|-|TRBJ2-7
CASSPPSGLEQYF
TGTGCCAGCTCACCACCGTCAGGGCTGGAGCAGTACTTC
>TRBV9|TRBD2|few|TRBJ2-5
CASSVESSGTETQYF
TGTGCCAGCAGCGTAGAGAGTAGCGGGACTGAGACCCAGTACTTC
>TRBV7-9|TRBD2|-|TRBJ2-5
CASSLDSGREETQYF
TGTGCCAGCAGCTTAGACAGCGGGAGAGAAGAGACCCAGTACTTC
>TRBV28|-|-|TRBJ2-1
CASSFLANRYNEQFF
TGTGCCAGCAGTTTCCTAGCGAACCGGTACAATGAGCAGTTCTTC
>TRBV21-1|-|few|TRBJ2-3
CASSFYGDTQYF
TGTGCCAGCAGCTTCTACGGGGATACGCAGTATTTT
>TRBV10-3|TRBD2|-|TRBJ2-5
CAIKAAGERQETQYF
TGTGCCATCAAGGCAGCGGGAGAGCGTCAAGAGACCCAGTACTTC
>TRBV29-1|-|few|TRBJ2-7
CSAARGGSRYEQYF
TGCAGCGCAGCTAGGGGGGGAAGTCGCTACGAGCAGTACTTC
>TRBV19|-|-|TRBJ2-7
CATYYEQYF
TGTGCCACCTACTACGAGCAGTACTTC
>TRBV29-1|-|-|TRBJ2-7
CSVEDLEDKEQYF
TGCAGCGTTGAAGATCTAGAGGATAAAGAGCAGTACTTC
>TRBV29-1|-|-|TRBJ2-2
CSVGDTSAVTNTGELFF
TGCAGCGTTGGGGACACTAGCGCGGTTACCAACACCGGGGAGCTGTTTTTT
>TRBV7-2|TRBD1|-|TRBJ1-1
CASSIGTGGWTEAFF
TGTGCCAGCAGCATCGGGACAGGGGGCTGGACTGAAGCTTTCTTT
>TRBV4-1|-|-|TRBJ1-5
CASSLSSRGGQPQHF
TGCGCCAGCAGCCTCTCCTCCCGGGGTGGTCAGCCCCAGCATTTT
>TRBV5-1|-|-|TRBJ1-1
CASSLWDMNTEAFF
TGCGCCAGCAGCCTCTGGGACATGAACACTGAAGCTTTCTTT
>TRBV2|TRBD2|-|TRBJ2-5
CASSDGRAPPDETQYF
TGTGCCAGCAGTGATGGGAGGGCACCCCCAGACGAGACCCAGTACTTC
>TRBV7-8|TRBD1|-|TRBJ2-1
CASSSGTGGDEQFF
TGTGCCAGCAGCTCCGGGACAGGGGGGGATGAGCAGTTCTTC
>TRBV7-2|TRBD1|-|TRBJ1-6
CASSPYRGRVDNSPLHF
TGTGCCAGCAGCCCGTACAGGGGGCGGGTAGATAATTCACCCCTCCACTTT